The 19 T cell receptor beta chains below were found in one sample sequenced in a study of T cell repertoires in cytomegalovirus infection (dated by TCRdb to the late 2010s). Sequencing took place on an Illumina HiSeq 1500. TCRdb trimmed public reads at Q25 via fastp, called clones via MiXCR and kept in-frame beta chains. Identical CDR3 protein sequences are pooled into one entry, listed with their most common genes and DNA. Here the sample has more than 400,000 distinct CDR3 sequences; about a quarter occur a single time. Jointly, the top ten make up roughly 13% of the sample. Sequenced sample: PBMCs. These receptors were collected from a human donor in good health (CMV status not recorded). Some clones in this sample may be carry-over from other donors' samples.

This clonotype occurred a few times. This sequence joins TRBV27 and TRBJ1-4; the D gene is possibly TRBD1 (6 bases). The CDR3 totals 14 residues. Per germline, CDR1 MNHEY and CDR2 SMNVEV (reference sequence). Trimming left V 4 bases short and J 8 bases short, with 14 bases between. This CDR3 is CASSSRQAVEKLFF. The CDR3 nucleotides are TGTGCCAGCAGTTCGAGACAGGCGGTGGAAAAACTGTTTTTT.

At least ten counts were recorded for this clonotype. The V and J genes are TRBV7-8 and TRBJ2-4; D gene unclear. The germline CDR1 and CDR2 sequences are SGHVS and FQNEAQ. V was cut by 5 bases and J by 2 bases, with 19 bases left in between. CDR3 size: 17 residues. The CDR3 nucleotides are TGTGCCAGCAGCCCCCCCCGCCGACGCGATCCCAAAAACATTCAGTACTTC. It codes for CASSPPRRRDPKNIQYF.

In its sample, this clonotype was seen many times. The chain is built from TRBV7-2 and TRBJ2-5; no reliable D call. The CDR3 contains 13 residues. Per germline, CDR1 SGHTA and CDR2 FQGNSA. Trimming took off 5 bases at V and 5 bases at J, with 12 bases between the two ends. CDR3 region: CASSPPNDETQYF. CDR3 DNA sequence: TGTGCCAGCAGCCCCCCCAACGACGAGACCCAGTACTTC.

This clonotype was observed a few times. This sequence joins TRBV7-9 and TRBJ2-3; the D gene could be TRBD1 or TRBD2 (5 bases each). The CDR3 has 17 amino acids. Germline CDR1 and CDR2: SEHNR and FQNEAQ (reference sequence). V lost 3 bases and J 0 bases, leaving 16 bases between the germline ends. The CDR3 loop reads CASSFRGGGTSTDTQYF. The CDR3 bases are TGTGCCAGCAGCTTCCGAGGTGGGGGAACTAGCACAGATACGCAGTATTTT.

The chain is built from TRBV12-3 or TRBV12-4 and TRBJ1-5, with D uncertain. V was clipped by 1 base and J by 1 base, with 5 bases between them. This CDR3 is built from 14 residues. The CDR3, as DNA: TGTGCCAGCAGTTTAGAACCGAGCAATCAGCCCCAGCATTTT. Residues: CASSLEPSNQPQHF.

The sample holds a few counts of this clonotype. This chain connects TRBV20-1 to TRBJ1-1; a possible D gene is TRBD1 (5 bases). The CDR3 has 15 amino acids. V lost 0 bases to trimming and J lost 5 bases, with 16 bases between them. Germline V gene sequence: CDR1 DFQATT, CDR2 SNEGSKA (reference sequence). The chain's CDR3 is CSARDSGQGRTEAFF. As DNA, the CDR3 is TGCAGTGCTAGAGACTCCGGGCAGGGAAGGACTGAAGCTTTCTTT.

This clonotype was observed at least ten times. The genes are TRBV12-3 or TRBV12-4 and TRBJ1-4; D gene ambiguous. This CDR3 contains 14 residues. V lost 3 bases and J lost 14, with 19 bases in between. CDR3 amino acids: CASSFGSGGANLFF. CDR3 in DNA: TGTGCCAGCAGTTTTGGCTCGGGCGGAGCAAACCTGTTTTTT.

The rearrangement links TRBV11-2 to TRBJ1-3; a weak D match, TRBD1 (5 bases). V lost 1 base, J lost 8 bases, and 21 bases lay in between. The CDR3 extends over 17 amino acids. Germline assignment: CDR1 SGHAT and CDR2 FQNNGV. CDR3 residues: CASSLAAWVQGGYTIYF. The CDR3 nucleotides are TGTGCCAGCAGCTTAGCGGCGTGGGTTCAGGGCGGGTACACCATATATTTT.

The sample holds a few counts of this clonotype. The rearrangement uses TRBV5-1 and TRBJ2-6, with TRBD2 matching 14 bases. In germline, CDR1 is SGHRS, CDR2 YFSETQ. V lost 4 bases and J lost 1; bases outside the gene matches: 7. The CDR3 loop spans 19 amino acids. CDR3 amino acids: CASSLGTSGSQSGANVLTF. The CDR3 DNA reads TGCGCCAGCAGCCTAGGGACTAGCGGGAGTCAGTCTGGGGCCAACGTCCTGACTTTC.

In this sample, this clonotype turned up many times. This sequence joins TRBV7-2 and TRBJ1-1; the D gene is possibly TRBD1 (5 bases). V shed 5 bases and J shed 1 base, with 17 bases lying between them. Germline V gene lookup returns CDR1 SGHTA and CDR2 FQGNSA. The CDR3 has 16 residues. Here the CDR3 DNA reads TGTGCCAGCAGCCAAACTATTAGGCAGGGGAACACTGAAGCTTTCTTT. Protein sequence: CASSQTIRQGNTEAFF.

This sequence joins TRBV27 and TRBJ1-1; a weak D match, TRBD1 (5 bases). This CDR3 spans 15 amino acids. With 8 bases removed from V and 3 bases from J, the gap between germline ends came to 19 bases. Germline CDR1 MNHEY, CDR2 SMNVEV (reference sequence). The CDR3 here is CASSLLGTRDTEAFF. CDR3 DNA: TGTGCCAGCTCCTTACTCGGGACCCGGGACACTGAAGCTTTCTTT.

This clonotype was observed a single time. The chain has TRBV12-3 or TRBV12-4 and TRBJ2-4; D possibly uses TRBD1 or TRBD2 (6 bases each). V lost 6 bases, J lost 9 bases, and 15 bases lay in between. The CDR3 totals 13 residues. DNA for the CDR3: TGTGCCAGCAGATTACGACGGGGGCCCATTCAGTACTTC. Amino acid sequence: CASRLRRGPIQYF.

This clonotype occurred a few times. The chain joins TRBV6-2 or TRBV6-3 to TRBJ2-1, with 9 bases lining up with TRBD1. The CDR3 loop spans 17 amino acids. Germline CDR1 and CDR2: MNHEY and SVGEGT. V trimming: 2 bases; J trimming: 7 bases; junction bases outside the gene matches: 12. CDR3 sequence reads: CASSYRRTGELGNEQFF. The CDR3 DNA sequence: TGTGCCAGCAGTTACCGTAGGACAGGGGAGTTGGGGAATGAGCAGTTCTTC.

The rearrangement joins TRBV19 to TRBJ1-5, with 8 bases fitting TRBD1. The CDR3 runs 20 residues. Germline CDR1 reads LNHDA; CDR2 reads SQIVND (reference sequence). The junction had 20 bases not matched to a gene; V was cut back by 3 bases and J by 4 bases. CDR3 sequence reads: CASSISWTGWGVGSNQPQHF. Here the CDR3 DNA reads TGTGCCAGTAGTATCTCTTGGACAGGGTGGGGAGTGGGATCTAATCAGCCCCAGCATTTT.

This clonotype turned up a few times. The CDR3 nucleotides are TGCGCCAGCAGCCATGGGGGGAGGTCACCCCTCCACTTT. It specifies CASSHGGRSPLHF. The chain links TRBV4-1 to TRBJ1-6; weak D call: TRBD1 (5 bases). V was pared by 3 bases and J by 10 bases, with 10 bases between. In germline, CDR1 is MGHRA, CDR2 YSYEKL. The CDR3 is made up of 13 amino acids.

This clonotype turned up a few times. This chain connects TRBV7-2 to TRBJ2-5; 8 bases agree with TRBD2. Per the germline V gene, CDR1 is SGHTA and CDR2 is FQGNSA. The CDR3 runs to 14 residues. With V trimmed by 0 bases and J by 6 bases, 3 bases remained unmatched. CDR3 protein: CASSLARGRQTQYF. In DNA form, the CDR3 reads TGTGCCAGCAGCTTAGCCCGCGGGAGGCAGACCCAGTACTTC.

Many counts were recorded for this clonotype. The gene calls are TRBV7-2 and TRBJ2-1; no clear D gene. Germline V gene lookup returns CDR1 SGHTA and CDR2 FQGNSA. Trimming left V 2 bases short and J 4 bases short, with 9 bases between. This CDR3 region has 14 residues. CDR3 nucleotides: TGTGCCAGCAGCTTAAATCCACCGTACAATGAGCAGTTCTTC. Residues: CASSLNPPYNEQFF.

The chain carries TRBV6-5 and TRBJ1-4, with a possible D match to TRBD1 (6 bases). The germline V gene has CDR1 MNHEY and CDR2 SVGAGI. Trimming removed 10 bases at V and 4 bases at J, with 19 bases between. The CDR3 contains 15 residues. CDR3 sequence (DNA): TGTGCCACCCGCAAGGGGGGGACTATTAATGAAAAACTGTTTTTT. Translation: CATRKGGTINEKLFF.

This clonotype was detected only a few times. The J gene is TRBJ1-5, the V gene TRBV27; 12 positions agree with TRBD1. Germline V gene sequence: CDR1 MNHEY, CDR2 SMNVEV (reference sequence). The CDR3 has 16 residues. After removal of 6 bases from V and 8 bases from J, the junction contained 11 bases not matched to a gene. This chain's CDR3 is CASSRGGTGGREPQHF. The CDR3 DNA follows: TGTGCCAGCAGCCGCGGGGGGACAGGGGGCCGAGAGCCCCAGCATTTT.